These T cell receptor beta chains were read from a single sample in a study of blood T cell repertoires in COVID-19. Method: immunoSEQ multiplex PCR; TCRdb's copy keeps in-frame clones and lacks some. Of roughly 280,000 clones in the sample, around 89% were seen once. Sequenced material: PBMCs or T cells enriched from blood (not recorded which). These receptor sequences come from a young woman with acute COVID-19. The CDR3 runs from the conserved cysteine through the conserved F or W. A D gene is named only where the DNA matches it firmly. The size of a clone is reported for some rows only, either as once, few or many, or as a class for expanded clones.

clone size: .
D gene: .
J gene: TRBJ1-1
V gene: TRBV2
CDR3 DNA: TGTGCCAGCAGTGACCTGGGGGGGTCCACTGAAGCTTTCTTT
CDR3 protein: CASSDLGGSTEAFF

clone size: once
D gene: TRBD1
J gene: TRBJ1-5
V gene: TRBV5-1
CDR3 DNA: TGCGCCAGCAGCTTGGATGGACAGGGTGTGGGTCAGCCCCAGCATTTT
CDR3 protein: CASSLDGQGVGQPQHF

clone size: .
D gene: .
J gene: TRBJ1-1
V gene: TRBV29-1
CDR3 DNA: TGCAGCGTCGCATGGGCAGGTTCTAACACTGAAGCTTTCTTT
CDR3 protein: CSVAWAGSNTEAFF

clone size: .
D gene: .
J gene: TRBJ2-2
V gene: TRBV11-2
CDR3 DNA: TGTGCCACCAAGAAATGGCGGGACTTTAACACCGGGGAGCTGTTTTTT
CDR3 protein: CATKKWRDFNTGELFF

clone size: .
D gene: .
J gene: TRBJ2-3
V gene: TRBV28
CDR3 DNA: TGTGCCAGCAGTTTTTCTAGAGGGGGAAATGCGGAGGCAGATACGCAGTATTTT
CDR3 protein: CASSFSRGGNAEADTQYF

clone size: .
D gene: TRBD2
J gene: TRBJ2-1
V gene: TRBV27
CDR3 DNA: TGTGCCACGAAATGGGGGGGAGAGGCCTACAATGAGCAGTTCTTC
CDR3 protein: CATKWGGEAYNEQFF

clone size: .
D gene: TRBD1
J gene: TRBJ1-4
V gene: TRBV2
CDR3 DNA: TGTGCCAGCAGTGGACGACAGGGCGGTGGTGAAAAACTGTTTTTT
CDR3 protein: CASSGRQGGGEKLFF

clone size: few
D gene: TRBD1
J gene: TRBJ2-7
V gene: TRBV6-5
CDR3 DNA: TGTGCCAGCAGTTACTCGACAGGGCTCTCCTACGAGCAGTACTTC
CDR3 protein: CASSYSTGLSYEQYF

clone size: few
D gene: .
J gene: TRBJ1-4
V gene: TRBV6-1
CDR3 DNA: TGTGCCAGCAGTGAGCAACAGGTTCCGAATGAAAAACTGTTTTTT
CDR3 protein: CASSEQQVPNEKLFF

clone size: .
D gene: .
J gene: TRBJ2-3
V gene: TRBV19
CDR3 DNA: TGTGCCAGCGACTCAACCGACACAGATACGCAGTATTTT
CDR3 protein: CASDSTDTDTQYF

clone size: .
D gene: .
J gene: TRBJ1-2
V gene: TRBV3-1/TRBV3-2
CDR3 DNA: TGTGCCAGCAGCCAGGAGTCAAACTATGGCTACACCTTC
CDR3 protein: CASSQESNYGYTF

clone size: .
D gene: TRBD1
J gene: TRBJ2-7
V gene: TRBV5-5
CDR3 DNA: TGTGCCAGCAGCCCCTTCTTTACCGGGACAGGACTCCACGAGCAGTACTTC
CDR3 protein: CASSPFFTGTGLHEQYF

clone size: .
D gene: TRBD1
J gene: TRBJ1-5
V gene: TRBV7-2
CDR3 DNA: TGTGCCAGCAGCTTCCGACAGGGGGAGGATCAGCCCCAGCATTTT
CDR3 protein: CASSFRQGEDQPQHF

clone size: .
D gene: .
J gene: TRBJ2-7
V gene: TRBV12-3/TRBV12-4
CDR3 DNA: TGTGCCAGCAGTTTAGGTAAGGGGCCCGAGCAGTACTTC
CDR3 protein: CASSLGKGPEQYF

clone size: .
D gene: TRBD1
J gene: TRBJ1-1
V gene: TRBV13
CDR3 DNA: TGTGCCAGCAGCCTAGAGCACAGGAAGACAGGGGACACTGAAGCTTTCTTT
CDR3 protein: CASSLEHRKTGDTEAFF

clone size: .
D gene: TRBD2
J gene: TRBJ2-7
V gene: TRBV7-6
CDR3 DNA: TGTGCCAGCAGCCCCCAATTAGCGGGACCCTACGAGCAGTACTTC
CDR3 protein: CASSPQLAGPYEQYF

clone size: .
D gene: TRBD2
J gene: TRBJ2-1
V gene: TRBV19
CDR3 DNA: TGTGCCAGTAGTATAGATAGCGGGAGGGCCAATGAGCAGTTCTTC
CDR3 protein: CASSIDSGRANEQFF

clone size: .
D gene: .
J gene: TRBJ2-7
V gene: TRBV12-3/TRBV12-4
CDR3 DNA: TGTGCCAGCAGCTCTGACAGTACCGACGAGCAGTACTTC
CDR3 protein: CASSSDSTDEQYF

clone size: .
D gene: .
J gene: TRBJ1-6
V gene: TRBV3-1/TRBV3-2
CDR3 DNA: TGTGCCAGCAGCGATACTGCTATGGGGGCAGGGTCCTATAATTCACCCCTCCACTTT
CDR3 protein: CASSDTAMGAGSYNSPLHF

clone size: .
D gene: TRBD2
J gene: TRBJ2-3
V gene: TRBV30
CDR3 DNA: TGTGCCTGGACCGGGGGAGCGGGAAACGTAGCGCAGTATTTT
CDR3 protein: CAWTGGAGNVAQYF

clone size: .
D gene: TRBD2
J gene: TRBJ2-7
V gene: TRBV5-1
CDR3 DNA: TGCGCCAGCAGCTACGGGACTAGCGGAGCCCCCTCCTACGAGCAGTACTTC
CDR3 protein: CASSYGTSGAPSYEQYF

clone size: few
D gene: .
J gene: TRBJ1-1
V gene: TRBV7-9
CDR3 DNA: TGTGCCAGCAGCAGGGAGGGGACATTGAACACTGAAGCTTTCTTT
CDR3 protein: CASSREGTLNTEAFF

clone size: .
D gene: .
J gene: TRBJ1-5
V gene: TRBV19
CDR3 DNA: TGTGCCAGTAGTATAGATGCAGAAGTCAATCAGCCCCAGCATTTT
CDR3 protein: CASSIDAEVNQPQHF

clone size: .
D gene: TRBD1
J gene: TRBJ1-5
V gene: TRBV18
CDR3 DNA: TGTGCCAGCTCACCACAGGGGGCGCCGGGTCAGCCCCAGCATTTT
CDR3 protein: CASSPQGAPGQPQHF

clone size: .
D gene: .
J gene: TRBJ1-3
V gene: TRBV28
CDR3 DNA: TGTGCCAGCAGTTTCTCCGGGGGAAACACCATATATTTT
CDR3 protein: CASSFSGGNTIYF

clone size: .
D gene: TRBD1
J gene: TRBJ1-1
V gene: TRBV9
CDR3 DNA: TGTGCCAGCAGCGGCGGGACAGGGGACACTGAAGCTTTCTTT
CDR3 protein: CASSGGTGDTEAFF

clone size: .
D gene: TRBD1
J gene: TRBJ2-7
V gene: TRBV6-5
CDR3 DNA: TGTGCCAGCAGGGACGGGACAGGGGACCCCTACGAGCAGTACTTC
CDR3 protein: CASRDGTGDPYEQYF

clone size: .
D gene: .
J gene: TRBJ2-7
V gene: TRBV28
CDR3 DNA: TGTGCCAGCAATAGCGGTTCCTACGAGCAGTACTTC
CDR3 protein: CASNSGSYEQYF

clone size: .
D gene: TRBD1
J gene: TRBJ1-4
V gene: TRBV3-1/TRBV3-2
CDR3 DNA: TGTGCCAGCAGCCTGGGGACAGGGGGCGCATTGTCAACTAATGAAAAACTGTTTTTT
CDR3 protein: CASSLGTGGALSTNEKLFF

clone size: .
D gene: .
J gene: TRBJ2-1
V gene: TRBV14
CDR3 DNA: TGTGCCAGCAGCCAAGATTACCTTAGCGCCAGTTCTTACAATGAGCAGTTCTTC
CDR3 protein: CASSQDYLSASSYNEQFF

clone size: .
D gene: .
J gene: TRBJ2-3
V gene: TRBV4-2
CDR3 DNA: TGTGCCAGCAGCCAGGAACCGGGGAGAACTAGCAGCCAAAGCACAGATACGCAGTATTTT
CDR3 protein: CASSQEPGRTSSQSTDTQYF

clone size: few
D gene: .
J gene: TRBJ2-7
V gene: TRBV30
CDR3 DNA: TGTGCCTGGAGTGGACAGGGAGGTCGGAGCGAGCAGTACTTC
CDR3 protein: CAWSGQGGRSEQYF

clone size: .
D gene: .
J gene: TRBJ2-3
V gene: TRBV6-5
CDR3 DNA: TGTGCCAGCAGTTATTCATATACGCAGTATTTT
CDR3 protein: CASSYSYTQYF

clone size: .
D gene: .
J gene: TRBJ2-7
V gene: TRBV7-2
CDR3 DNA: TGTGCCAGCGGCCACCCGAGGGGGGAGGGTTCCTACGAGCAGTACTTC
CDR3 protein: CASGHPRGEGSYEQYF

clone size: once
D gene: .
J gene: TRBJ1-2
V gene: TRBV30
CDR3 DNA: TGTGCCTGGAGTCCCGGTATCGCCCCTGGCTACACCTTC
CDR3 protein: CAWSPGIAPGYTF

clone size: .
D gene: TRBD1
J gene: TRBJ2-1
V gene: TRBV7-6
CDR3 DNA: TGTGCCAGCAGCCCACACGACAGGGGCTCCTACAATGAGCAGTTCTTC
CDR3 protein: CASSPHDRGSYNEQFF

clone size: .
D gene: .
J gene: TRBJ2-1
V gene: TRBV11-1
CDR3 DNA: TGTGCCAGCAGCCAAAACCGGGACACCTACAATGAGCAGTTCTTC
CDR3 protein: CASSQNRDTYNEQFF

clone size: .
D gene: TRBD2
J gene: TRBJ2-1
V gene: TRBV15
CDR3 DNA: TGTGCCACCAGCAGAGAACCAGCGGGAGTTGAATTTGGGAATGAGCAGTTCTTC
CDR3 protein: CATSREPAGVEFGNEQFF

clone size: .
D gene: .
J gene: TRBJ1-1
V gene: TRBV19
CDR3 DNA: TGTGCCAGTAGTTTTACGAGGGACACTGAAGCTTTCTTT
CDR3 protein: CASSFTRDTEAFF

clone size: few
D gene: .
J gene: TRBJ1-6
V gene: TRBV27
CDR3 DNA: TGTGCCAGCAGTTCCATCGCGGCGGAGCCGATCTCCTATAATTCACCCCTCCACTTT
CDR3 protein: CASSSIAAEPISYNSPLHF

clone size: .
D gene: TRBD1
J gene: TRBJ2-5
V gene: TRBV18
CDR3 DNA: TGTGCCAGCTCACCGATAGGACAGGGTAAAGAGACCCAGTACTTC
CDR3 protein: CASSPIGQGKETQYF

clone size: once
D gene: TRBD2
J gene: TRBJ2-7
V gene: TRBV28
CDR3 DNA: TGTGCCAGCAGCCCTTATAGCGGGAGCTCCTACGAGCAGTACTTC
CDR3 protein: CASSPYSGSSYEQYF

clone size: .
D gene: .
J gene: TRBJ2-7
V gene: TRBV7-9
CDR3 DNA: TGTGCCAGCAGCAGACAGGTCGAGCAGTACTTC
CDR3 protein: CASSRQVEQYF

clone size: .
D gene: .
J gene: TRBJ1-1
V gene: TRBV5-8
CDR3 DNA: TGTGCCAGCAGGAACGACAGGACGAACACTGAAGCTTTCTTT
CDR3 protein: CASRNDRTNTEAFF

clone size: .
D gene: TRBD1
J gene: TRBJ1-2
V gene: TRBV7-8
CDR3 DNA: TGTGCCAGCAGCCCCCGCCAGGGACAGGCGAATAACTATGGCTACACCTTC
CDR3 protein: CASSPRQGQANNYGYTF

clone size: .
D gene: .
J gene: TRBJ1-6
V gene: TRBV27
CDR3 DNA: TGTGCCAGCACAGGGGCCCCCTATAATTCACCCCTCCACTTT
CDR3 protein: CASTGAPYNSPLHF

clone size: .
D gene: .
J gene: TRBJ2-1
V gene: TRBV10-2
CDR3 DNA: TGCGCCAGCAGTGAGGAGCGGAGGAACAATGAGCAGTTCTTC
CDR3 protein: CASSEERRNNEQFF

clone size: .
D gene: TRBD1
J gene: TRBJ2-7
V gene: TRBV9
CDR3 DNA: TGTGCCAGCAGCCCTACAAACAGGGGCGGCTACGAGCAGTACTTC
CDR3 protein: CASSPTNRGGYEQYF

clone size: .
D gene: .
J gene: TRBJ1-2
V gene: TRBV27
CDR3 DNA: TGTGCCACCTGTTTTCAGGGCTACACCTTC
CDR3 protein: CATCFQGYTF

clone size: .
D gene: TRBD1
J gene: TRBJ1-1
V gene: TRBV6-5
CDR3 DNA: TGTGCCAGCAGACGGACAGGGGAGACTGAAGCTTTCTTT
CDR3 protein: CASRRTGETEAFF

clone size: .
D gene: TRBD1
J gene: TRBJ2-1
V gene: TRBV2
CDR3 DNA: TGTGCCAGCAGTCCTAACAGGGGGTCGCGGTTCTTC
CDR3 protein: CASSPNRGSRFF

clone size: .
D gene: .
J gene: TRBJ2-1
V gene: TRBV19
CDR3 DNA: TGTGCCAGTAGTACTCGTAATGAGCAGTTCTTC
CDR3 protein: CASSTRNEQFF

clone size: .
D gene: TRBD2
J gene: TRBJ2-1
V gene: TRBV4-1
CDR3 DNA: TGCGCCAGCAGCTTCCCTAGGAGCGGGAGCATCTATGAGCAGTTCTTC
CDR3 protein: CASSFPRSGSIYEQFF

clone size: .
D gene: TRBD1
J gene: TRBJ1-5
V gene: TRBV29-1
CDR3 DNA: TGCAGCGCCAGGGGGCAGGACAATCAGCCCCAGCATTTT
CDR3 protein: CSARGQDNQPQHF

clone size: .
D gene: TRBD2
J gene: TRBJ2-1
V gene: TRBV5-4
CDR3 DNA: TGTGCCAGCAGCTGGGCCGGGACTACCGCCAACAATGAGCAGTTCTTC
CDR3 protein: CASSWAGTTANNEQFF

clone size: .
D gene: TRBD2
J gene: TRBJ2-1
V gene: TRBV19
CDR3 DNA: TGTGCCAGTAGTAAACCTAGCGGGGCATCCTACAATGAGCAGTTCTTC
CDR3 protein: CASSKPSGASYNEQFF

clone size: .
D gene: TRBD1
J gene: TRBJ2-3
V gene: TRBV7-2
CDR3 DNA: TGTGCCAGCAGCCTAGGGTTCGGGACAGGGGGCGCAGATACGCAGTATTTT
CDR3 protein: CASSLGFGTGGADTQYF

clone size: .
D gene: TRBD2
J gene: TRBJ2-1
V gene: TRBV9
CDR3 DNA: TGTGCCAGCAGCGTAGCGTGGGGGACTAGCGGGAGCGATGAGCAGTTCTTC
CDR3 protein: CASSVAWGTSGSDEQFF